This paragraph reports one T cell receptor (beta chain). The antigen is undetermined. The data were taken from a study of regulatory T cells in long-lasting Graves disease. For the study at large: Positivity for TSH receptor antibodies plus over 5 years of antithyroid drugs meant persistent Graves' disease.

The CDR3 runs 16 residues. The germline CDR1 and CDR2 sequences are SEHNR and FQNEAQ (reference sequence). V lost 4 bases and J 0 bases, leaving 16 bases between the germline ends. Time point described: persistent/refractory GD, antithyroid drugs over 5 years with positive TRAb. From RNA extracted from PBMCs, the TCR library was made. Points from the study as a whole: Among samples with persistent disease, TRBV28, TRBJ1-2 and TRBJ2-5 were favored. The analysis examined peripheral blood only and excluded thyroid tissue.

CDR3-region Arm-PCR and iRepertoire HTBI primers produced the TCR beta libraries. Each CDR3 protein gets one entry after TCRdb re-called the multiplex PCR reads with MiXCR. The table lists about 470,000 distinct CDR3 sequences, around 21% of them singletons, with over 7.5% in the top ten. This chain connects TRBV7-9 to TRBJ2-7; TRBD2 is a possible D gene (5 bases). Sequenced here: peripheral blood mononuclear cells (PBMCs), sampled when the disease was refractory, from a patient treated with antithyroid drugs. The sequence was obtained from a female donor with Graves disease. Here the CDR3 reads CASSSPRAGFSYEQYF. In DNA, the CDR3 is TGTGCCAGCAGCTCCCCCCGGGCGGGCTTCTCCTACGAGCAGTACTTC.